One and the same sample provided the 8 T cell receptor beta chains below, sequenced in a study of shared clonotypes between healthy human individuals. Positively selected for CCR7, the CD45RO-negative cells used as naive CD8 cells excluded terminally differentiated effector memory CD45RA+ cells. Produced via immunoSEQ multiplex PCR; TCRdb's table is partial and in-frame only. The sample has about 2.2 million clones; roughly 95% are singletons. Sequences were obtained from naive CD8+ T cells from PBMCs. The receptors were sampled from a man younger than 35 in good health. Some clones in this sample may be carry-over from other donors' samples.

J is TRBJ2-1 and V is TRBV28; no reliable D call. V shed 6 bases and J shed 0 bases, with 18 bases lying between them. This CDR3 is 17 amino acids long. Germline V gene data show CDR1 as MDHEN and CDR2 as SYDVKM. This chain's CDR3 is CASSSTLLSGSYNEQFF. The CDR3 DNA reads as TGTGCCAGCAGCTCCACCCTACTTTCGGGCTCCTACAATGAGCAGTTCTTC.

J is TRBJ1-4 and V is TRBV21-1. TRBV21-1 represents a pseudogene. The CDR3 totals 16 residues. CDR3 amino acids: CASSKRNGATNEKLFF. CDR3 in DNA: TGTGCCAGCAGCAAACGGAACGGGGCAACTAATGAAAAACTGTTTTTT.

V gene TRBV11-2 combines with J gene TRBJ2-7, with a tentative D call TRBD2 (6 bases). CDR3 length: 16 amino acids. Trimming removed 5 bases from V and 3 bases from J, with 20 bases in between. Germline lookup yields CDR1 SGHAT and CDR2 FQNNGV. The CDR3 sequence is CASSGLKGLANYEQYF. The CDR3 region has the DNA TGTGCCAGCAGCGGCCTTAAGGGACTGGCTAACTACGAGCAGTACTTC. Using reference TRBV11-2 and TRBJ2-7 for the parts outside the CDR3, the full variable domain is EAGVAQSPRYKIIEKRQSVAFWCNPISGHATLYWYQQILGQGPKLLIQFQNNGVVDDSQLPKDRFSAERLKGVDSTLKIQPAKLEDSAVYLCASSGLKGLANYEQYFGPGTRLTVT.

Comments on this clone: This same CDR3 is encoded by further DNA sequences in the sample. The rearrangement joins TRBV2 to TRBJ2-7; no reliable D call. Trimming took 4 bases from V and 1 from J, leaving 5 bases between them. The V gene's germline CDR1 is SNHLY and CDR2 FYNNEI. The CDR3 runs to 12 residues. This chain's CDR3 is CASSGRSYEQYF. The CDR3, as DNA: TGTGCCAGCAGTGGACGGTCCTACGAGCAGTACTTC.

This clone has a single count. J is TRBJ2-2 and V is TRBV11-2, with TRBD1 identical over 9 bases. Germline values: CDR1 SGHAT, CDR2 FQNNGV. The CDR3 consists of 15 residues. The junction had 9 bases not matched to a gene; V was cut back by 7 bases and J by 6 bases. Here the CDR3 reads CASTARDRAAGELFF. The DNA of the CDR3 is TGTGCCAGCACCGCCCGGGACAGGGCGGCCGGGGAGCTGTTTTTT.

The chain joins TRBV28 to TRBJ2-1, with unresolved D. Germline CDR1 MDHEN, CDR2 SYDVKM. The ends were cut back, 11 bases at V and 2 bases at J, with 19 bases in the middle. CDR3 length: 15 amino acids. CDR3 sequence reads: CALQSETGPYNEQFF. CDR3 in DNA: TGTGCCCTCCAATCAGAGACCGGCCCCTACAATGAGCAGTTCTTC.

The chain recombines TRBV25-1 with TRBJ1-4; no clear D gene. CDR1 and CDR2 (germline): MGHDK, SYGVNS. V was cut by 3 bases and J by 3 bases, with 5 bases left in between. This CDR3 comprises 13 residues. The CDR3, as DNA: TGTGCCAGCAGTGACCAACCTAATGAAAAACTGTTTTTT. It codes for CASSDQPNEKLFF.

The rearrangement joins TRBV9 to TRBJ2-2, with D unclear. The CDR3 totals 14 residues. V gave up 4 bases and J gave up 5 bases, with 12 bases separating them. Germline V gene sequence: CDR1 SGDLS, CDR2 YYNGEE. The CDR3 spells CASSYRSETGELFF. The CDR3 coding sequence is TGTGCCAGCAGCTACCGCTCAGAAACCGGGGAGCTGTTTTTT. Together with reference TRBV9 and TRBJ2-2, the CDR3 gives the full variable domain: DSGVTQTPKHLITATGQRVTLRCSPRSGDLSVYWYQQSLDQGLQFLIQYYNGEERAKGNILERFSAQQFPDLHSELNLSSLELGDSALYFCASSYRSETGELFFGEGSRLTVL.